This T cell receptor beta chain derives from a study of T cells after yellow fever vaccination. This clonotype was found many times. What it recognizes is unknown. V dropped 6 bases and J dropped 3 bases, with 9 bases sitting between them. The CDR3 is 13 residues long. Per the germline V gene, CDR1 is MNHEY and CDR2 is SVGEGT. Points from the study as a whole: Booster samples showed a return of most primary-vaccination clones (around 96% CD4, around 88% CD8). The CD4 compartment and the CD8 compartment contained a small share of clonotypes in common. Although the secondary response was weaker, it peaked faster, at day 5 versus 15.

5'RACE template switching added a universal primer site and UMIs to TCR cDNA. TCRdb re-analysed the 5' RACE reads in MiXCR, keeping a single row per CDR3 protein. The profile covers roughly 170,000 distinct CDR3 sequences, with about 6.2% appearing a single time and just under 3% taken by the ten largest. Source: CD4+ T cells sorted from PBMCs, taken on the day of the first yellow fever vaccination. The chain couples TRBV6-2 or TRBV6-3 to TRBJ1-5, with D unclear. The origin of this receptor is a man aged 18 to 29 who received the YFV17D yellow fever vaccine. CDR3 bases: TGTGCCAGCAGAGACACGCCCAATCAGCCCCAGCATTTT. Translating it yields CASRDTPNQPQHF.